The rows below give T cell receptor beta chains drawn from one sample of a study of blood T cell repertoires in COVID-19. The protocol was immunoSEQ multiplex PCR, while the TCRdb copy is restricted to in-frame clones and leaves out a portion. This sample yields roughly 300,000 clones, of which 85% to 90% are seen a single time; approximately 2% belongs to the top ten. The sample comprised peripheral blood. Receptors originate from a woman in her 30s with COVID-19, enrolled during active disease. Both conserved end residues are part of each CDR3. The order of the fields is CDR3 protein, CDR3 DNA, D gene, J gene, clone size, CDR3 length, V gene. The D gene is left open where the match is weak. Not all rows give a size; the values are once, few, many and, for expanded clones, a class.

CASSPSTDQPTNYGYTF TGTGCCAGCAGTCCGAGTACCGATCAACCCACTAACTATGGCTACACCTTC - TRBJ1-2 - 17 TRBV28
CASSPLTSTGELFF TGTGCCAGCTCACCGTTAACTAGTACCGGGGAGCTGTTTTTT - TRBJ2-2 - 14 TRBV18
CASSTRTGASEGYTF TGTGCCAGCAGCACTCGGACAGGGGCGTCAGAAGGCTACACCTTC TRBD1 TRBJ1-2 - 15 TRBV9
CATSAQGRSNQPQHF TGTGCCACCAGCGCACAGGGTCGGAGCAATCAGCCCCAGCATTTT - TRBJ1-5 once 15 TRBV15
CASSQVRQGNSPLHF TGCGCCAGCAGCCAAGTAAGGCAGGGAAATTCACCCCTCCACTTT - TRBJ1-6 once 15 TRBV4-3
CAATPGTTTDTQYF TGTGCCGCGACACCGGGGACTACGACAGATACGCAGTATTTT TRBD2 TRBJ2-3 - 14 TRBV2
CASSPKRLNTEAFF TGCGCCAGCAGCCCAAAGAGGCTGAACACTGAAGCTTTCTTT - TRBJ1-1 - 14 TRBV4-3
CASSVGRGATNEKLFF TGCGCCAGCAGTGTTGGCAGGGGGGCAACTAATGAAAAACTGTTTTTT TRBD1 TRBJ1-4 - 16 TRBV10-2
CASTSLFSGGSNNEQFF TGTGCCAGCACATCCCTTTTTAGCGGGGGTAGCAACAATGAGCAGTTCTTC TRBD2 TRBJ2-1 - 17 TRBV27
CSVEDDSVWPNEQFF TGCAGCGTTGAAGATGACAGCGTTTGGCCCAATGAGCAGTTCTTC - TRBJ2-1 - 15 TRBV29-1
CASSLGQVNEKLFF TGCGCCAGCAGCTTGGGACAGGTTAATGAAAAACTGTTTTTT - TRBJ1-4 - 14 TRBV5-1
CASSYLQSPGTEAFF TGTGCCAGCAGTTACCTACAGAGTCCGGGGACTGAAGCTTTCTTT - TRBJ1-1 - 15 TRBV6-6
CASNSRTEAYGYTF TGTGCCAGCAACTCAAGGACAGAAGCCTATGGCTACACCTTC - TRBJ1-2 - 14 TRBV7-2
CATDRGKHSNQPQHF TGTGCCACCGACAGGGGAAAACATAGCAATCAGCCCCAGCATTTT TRBD1 TRBJ1-5 - 15 TRBV4-2
CASGRTSGGNEQFF TGTGCCAGCGGGCGGACTAGCGGGGGCAATGAGCAGTTCTTC TRBD2 TRBJ2-1 - 14 TRBV4-2
CASSPRLAGDNEQFF TGTGCCAGCAGCCCCCGACTAGCGGGTGACAATGAGCAGTTCTTC TRBD2 TRBJ2-1 - 15 TRBV27
CASSLGHGQDYGYTF TGCGCCAGCAGCTTGGGTCACGGACAGGATTATGGCTACACCTTC TRBD1 TRBJ1-2 - 15 TRBV5-1
CASSGRAGLAVTDTQYF TGTGCCAGCAGCGGGAGGGCCGGACTAGCGGTCACAGATACGCAGTATTTT TRBD2 TRBJ2-3 - 17 TRBV5-4
CASRRIAGLRTEAFF TGTGCCAGCAGACGAATAGCGGGACTTCGGACTGAAGCTTTCTTT - TRBJ1-1 - 15 TRBV25-1